The TCR beta chain described here comes from a study of shared clonotypes between healthy human individuals. Those who donated, Caucasian adults without exception, all lived in Nashville, Tennessee. The investigators split CD4+ cells into a CD45RA+ naive subset and a CD45RA-negative memory subset. Profiled with immunoSEQ multiplex PCR; TCRdb holds only in-frame clones, not every one. The table lists some 2,500,000 clones, under 95% of them singletons. The CDR3 is made up of 16 amino acids. General study findings and limits: In several donors, around 5.5% of naive CD4 clonotypes appeared in common. Richness estimates generally favored naive over memory subsets.

Notes on this clone: Its antigen is not identified.

The chain carries TRBV21-1 and TRBJ2-7; the D call TRBD2 from the table was never checked on the DNA. TRBV21-1 is marked as a pseudogene. The material sequenced was naive CD4+ T cells from PBMCs. Regarding subset: CD45RA+ positively selected. This sequence originates from a man between 18 and 29 years old in good health. Some clones in this sample may be carry-over from other donors' samples. The CDR3 spells CASGPLAGGPPYEQYF. Written as DNA, the CDR3 is TGTGCCAGCGGACCACTAGCGGGAGGGCCCCCCTACGAGCAGTACTTC.